The rows below give T cell receptor beta chains drawn from one sample of a study of shared clonotypes between healthy human individuals. Libraries were prepared by immunoSEQ multiplex PCR; TCRdb keeps only in-frame clonotypes and omits some of them. The sample has about 980,000 clones; 76% are singletons. Material for sequencing was memory CD4+ T cells sorted from blood. Every receptor here comes from a man aged 18 to 30 in good health. CDR3s include the opening cysteine and the closing phenylalanine or tryptophan. D genes are given only for firm matches. The size entry is marked missing in some rows and otherwise reads once, few, many or a size class.

V gene	D gene	J gene	clone size	CDR3 protein	CDR3 DNA
TRBV27	.	TRBJ2-7	few	CASSFQPQGQTYYEQYF	TGTGCCAGCAGTTTCCAACCACAGGGACAAACATACTACGAGCAGTACTTC
TRBV14	TRBD2	TRBJ2-5	.	CASSQGTSGKETQYF	TGTGCCAGCAGCCAGGGGACTAGCGGGAAAGAGACCCAGTACTTC
TRBV7-9	.	TRBJ1-1	.	CASSLLGTGMNTEAFF	TGTGCCAGCAGCTTACTGGGAACAGGGATGAACACTGAAGCTTTCTTT
TRBV5-5	.	TRBJ1-2	.	CASSWDARNGYTF	TGTGCCAGCAGCTGGGACGCCAGAAATGGCTACACCTTC
TRBV29-1	TRBD1	TRBJ1-5	.	CSVGQGLDQPQHF	TGCAGCGTGGGACAGGGTCTTGATCAGCCCCAGCATTTT
TRBV28	.	TRBJ2-6	.	CASTDILSGANVLTF	TGTGCCAGCACCGATATTCTCTCTGGGGCCAACGTCCTGACTTTC
TRBV14	TRBD1	TRBJ2-7	.	CASSPSAWDRASSYEQYF	TGTGCCAGCAGCCCTAGCGCATGGGACAGGGCCAGCTCCTACGAGCAGTACTTC
TRBV4-1	.	TRBJ1-2	.	CASSQGDSYGYTF	TGCGCCAGCAGCCAGGGAGACAGCTATGGCTACACCTTC
TRBV27	.	TRBJ2-7	.	CASSLDWGPYEQYF	TGTGCCAGCAGTTTAGACTGGGGCCCCTACGAGCAGTACTTC
TRBV21-1	.	TRBJ2-7	.	CASSKALSGREVVGEQYF	TGTGCCAGCAGCAAAGCGCTCAGCGGGAGGGAGGTGGTTGGCGAGCAGTACTTC
TRBV25-1	TRBD1	TRBJ2-1	.	CASSHGGQVRSYNEQFF	TGTGCCAGCAGCCATGGCGGACAGGTTCGCTCCTACAATGAGCAGTTCTTC
TRBV5-1	TRBD2	TRBJ2-3	few	CASSWSGGSTDTQYF	TGCGCCAGCAGCTGGAGCGGGGGGAGCACAGATACGCAGTATTTT
TRBV7-9	TRBD1	TRBJ2-7	.	CASSSQGGYDEQYF	TGTGCCAGCAGCTCACAGGGGGGTTACGACGAGCAGTACTTC
TRBV28	.	TRBJ2-7	.	CASGYEQYF	TGTGCCAGCGGGTACGAGCAGTACTTC
TRBV6-1	TRBD2	TRBJ2-1	.	CASSEASGRGYEQFF	TGTGCCAGCAGTGAAGCTAGCGGGAGAGGGTATGAGCAGTTCTTC
TRBV7-8	TRBD2	TRBJ2-7	.	CASSMLAGYTYEQYF	TGTGCCAGCAGCATGTTAGCGGGGTACACCTACGAGCAGTACTTC
TRBV4-3	TRBD2	TRBJ2-3	.	CASSQDLESSGRVSTDTQYF	TGCGCCAGCAGCCAAGATCTAGAGTCTAGCGGGAGGGTGAGCACAGATACGCAGTATTTT
TRBV5-1	TRBD2	TRBJ2-2	.	CASSREGNTGELFF	TGCGCCAGCAGTCGGGAGGGCAACACCGGGGAGCTGTTTTTT
TRBV4-3	.	TRBJ2-3	.	CASSQDPGRYTDTQYF	TGCGCCAGCAGCCAAGATCCAGGCAGGTACACAGATACGCAGTATTTT
TRBV30	.	TRBJ1-3	few	CAWRGGLSGNTIYF	TGTGCCTGGCGCGGCGGACTATCCGGAAACACCATATATTTT
TRBV10-3	TRBD1	TRBJ1-2	.	CAISVEGQPNYGYTF	TGTGCCATCAGTGTGGAGGGACAGCCTAACTATGGCTACACCTTC
TRBV7-2	TRBD1	TRBJ2-7	.	CASSFGLPFRTGPGYEQYF	TGTGCCAGCAGCTTCGGTCTCCCCTTCCGGACAGGCCCGGGGTACGAGCAGTACTTC
TRBV6-4	TRBD2	TRBJ2-3	.	CASSDHPLSSGGTDTQYF	TGTGCCAGCAGTGACCACCCATTGTCGAGCGGGGGCACAGATACGCAGTATTTT
TRBV5-5	TRBD1	TRBJ1-1	.	CASNRGQVHTEAFF	TGTGCCAGCAACCGGGGACAGGTCCACACTGAAGCTTTCTTT
TRBV28	.	TRBJ2-2	.	CASIEGANTGELFF	TGTGCCAGCATTGAGGGCGCGAACACCGGGGAGCTGTTTTTT
TRBV5-6	.	TRBJ1-2	.	CASSVSASSRYGYTF	TGTGCCAGCAGCGTGAGTGCCAGCTCCCGTTATGGCTACACCTTC
TRBV5-1	TRBD2	TRBJ2-3	once	CASSLGGLAGASTQYF	TGCGCCAGCAGCTTGGGGGGACTAGCGGGAGCTAGTACGCAGTATTTT
TRBV10-3	TRBD1	TRBJ1-5	.	CAISESRGQVVGNQPQHF	TGTGCCATCAGTGAGTCGAGGGGACAGGTCGTGGGCAATCAGCCCCAGCATTTT
TRBV18	TRBD1	TRBJ1-6	few	CASSGTGNSDSPLHF	TGTGCCAGCTCTGGGACAGGCAACTCGGATTCACCCCTCCACTTT
TRBV27	.	TRBJ2-7	once	CASSLVLAGTYEQYF	TGTGCCAGCAGTTTGGTCCTAGCTGGGACCTACGAGCAGTACTTC
TRBV27	TRBD1	TRBJ2-3	.	CASSLRGGGRTDTQYF	TGTGCCAGCAGTTTACGAGGGGGCGGGCGCACAGATACGCAGTATTTT
TRBV10-3	.	TRBJ2-3	.	CAISKIEGDTQYF	TGTGCCATCTCGAAGATCGAGGGAGATACGCAGTATTTT
TRBV30	.	TRBJ2-4	.	CAWSPIAKNIQYF	TGTGCCTGGAGCCCCATAGCCAAAAACATTCAGTACTTC
TRBV6-7	TRBD2	TRBJ2-1	.	CASSFGLAGWYNEQFF	TGTGCCAGCAGTTTCGGACTAGCGGGATGGTACAATGAGCAGTTCTTC
TRBV6-5	TRBD2	TRBJ2-7	few	CASIGGAGPYEQYF	TGTGCCAGCATCGGGGGGGCAGGGCCCTACGAGCAGTACTTC
TRBV29-1	.	TRBJ1-2	once	CSVEAPGGNYGYTF	TGCAGCGTTGAGGCTCCGGGTGGGAACTATGGCTACACCTTC
TRBV14	.	TRBJ1-6	.	CASSQQRVHNSPLHF	TGTGCCAGCAGCCAGCAGCGGGTCCATAATTCACCCCTCCACTTT
TRBV9	.	TRBJ1-6	.	CASSVSVLDSPLHF	TGTGCCAGCAGCGTATCGGTTTTAGATTCACCCCTCCACTTT
TRBV5-1	TRBD1	TRBJ2-2	once	CASSLKFSGGGELFF	TGCGCCAGCAGCTTGAAGTTTTCAGGGGGCGGGGAGCTGTTTTTT
TRBV28	.	TRBJ2-7	.	CASSWLGTSSYEQYF	TGTGCCAGCAGTTGGTTAGGGACAAGCTCCTACGAGCAGTACTTC
TRBV10-3	TRBD1	TRBJ1-5	once	CAISDRQGVGNQPQHF	TGTGCCATCAGCGACCGACAGGGGGTAGGCAATCAGCCCCAGCATTTT
TRBV7-8	.	TRBJ1-1	once	CASSQRGTEAFF	TGTGCCAGCAGCCAACGTGGGACTGAAGCTTTCTTT
TRBV4-3	.	TRBJ1-3	.	CASSQDLTTSGNTIYF	TGCGCCAGCAGCCAAGACTTAACTACCTCTGGAAACACCATATATTTT
TRBV7-9	TRBD1	TRBJ1-4	.	CASSLAQGGFGTNEKLFF	TGTGCCAGCAGCTTAGCGCAAGGGGGCTTCGGAACTAATGAAAAACTGTTTTTT
TRBV19	.	TRBJ1-3	.	CATGTAGNTIYF	TGTGCCACCGGGACTGCTGGAAACACCATATATTTT
TRBV29-1	.	TRBJ1-1	.	CSVQAGGNTEAFF	TGCAGCGTCCAAGCGGGGGGGAACACTGAAGCTTTCTTT
TRBV9	.	TRBJ2-3	.	CASSVLAGESTDTQYF	TGTGCCAGCAGCGTATTGGCAGGAGAATCCACAGATACGCAGTATTTT
TRBV5-6	TRBD2	TRBJ2-5	.	CASSRREGETQYF	TGTGCCAGCAGCCGCAGGGAGGGAGAGACCCAGTACTTC
TRBV10-3	.	TRBJ1-5	.	CAIGEVSQPQHF	TGTGCCATTGGGGAGGTGAGTCAGCCCCAGCATTTT
TRBV6-6	.	TRBJ2-7	.	CASSKAGGYEQYF	TGTGCCAGCAGTAAGGCAGGAGGATACGAGCAGTACTTC
TRBV10-3	.	TRBJ2-2	few	CAISEKKGGFGPTGELFF	TGTGCCATCAGTGAGAAGAAAGGGGGATTCGGGCCGACCGGGGAGCTGTTTTTT
TRBV25-1	.	TRBJ2-1	.	CASSDPPNWEQFF	TGTGCCAGCAGTGATCCCCCCAATTGGGAGCAGTTCTTC
TRBV5-1	TRBD1	TRBJ1-3	.	CASSRTGVVTEGNTIYF	TGCGCCAGCAGTAGGACAGGGGTCGTAACGGAAGGAAACACCATATATTTT
TRBV27	TRBD1	TRBJ1-1	few	CASTMAGQEKAFF	TGTGCCAGCACAATGGCGGGACAGGAAAAAGCTTTCTTT